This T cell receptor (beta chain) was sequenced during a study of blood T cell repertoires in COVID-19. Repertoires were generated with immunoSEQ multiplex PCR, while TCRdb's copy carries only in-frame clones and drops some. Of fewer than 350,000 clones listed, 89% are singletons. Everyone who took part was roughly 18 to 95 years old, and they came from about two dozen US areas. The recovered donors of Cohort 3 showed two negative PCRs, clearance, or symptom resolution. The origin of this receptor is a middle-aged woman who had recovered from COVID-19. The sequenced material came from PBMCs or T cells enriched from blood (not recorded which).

The CDR3 region has the DNA TGCGCCAGCAGCAGGGACAGCCAGAACACTGAAGCTTTCTTT. Its translation: CASSRDSQNTEAFF. V is TRBV5-1 and J is TRBJ1-1; TRBD1 aligns across 7 bases. From germline, CDR1 is SGHRS and CDR2 YFSETQ. The CDR3 is 14 residues long. The trim removed 4 bases at V and 1 base at J, leaving 4 bases unmatched.